The 31 T cell receptor beta chains listed next were all sequenced from one sample in a study of T cell changes during pregnancy in multiple sclerosis. Sequenced by immunoSEQ multiplex PCR; TCRdb stores in-frame clones only, minus some. This table has 75,000 to 100,000 clones, 90% appearing once. Sequencing used peripheral blood, obtained in the second trimester of pregnancy. These receptor sequences come from a female donor in good health, enrolled as a control in a pregnancy study.

The chain combines TRBV15 with TRBJ1-6; D uncertain. V dropped 3 bases and J dropped 7 bases, with 13 bases sitting between them. This CDR3 has 15 amino acids. Germline CDR1 reads LNHNV; CDR2 reads YYDKDF (reference sequence). The CDR3 nucleotides read TGTGCCACCAGCAGTAGTATCGTAAGAAATTCACCCCTCCACTTT. Protein product: CATSSSIVRNSPLHF.

This clone has only a few counts. The chain links TRBV30 to TRBJ1-1, with D perhaps matching TRBD1 (5 bases). V lost 2 bases to trimming and J lost 3 bases, with 13 bases between them. The CDR3 length is 14 residues. Germline CDR1 reads GTSNPN; CDR2 reads SVGIG (reference sequence). The CDR3 here is CAWSSGGWDTEAFF. CDR3 coding DNA: TGTGCCTGGAGTAGCGGGGGATGGGACACTGAAGCTTTCTTT.

This clone was counted a single time. The chain uses TRBV9 and TRBJ2-7, with 9 bases identical to TRBD1. The CDR3 totals 15 residues. The V and J ends lost 4 bases and 5 bases, in that order; junction bases with no gene match: 10. Germline CDR1 reads SGDLS; CDR2 reads YYNGEE. CDR3 in DNA: TGTGCCAGCAGCCCAAGAGGGGGACAGGGTAACGAGCAGTACTTC. The encoded protein is CASSPRGGQGNEQYF.

The genes are TRBV5-5 and TRBJ1-2, with TRBD1 matching 9 bases. V shed 5 bases and J 3 bases; nucleotides not matched to a gene: 5. The germline CDR1 and CDR2 sequences are SGHKS and YYEKEE (reference sequence). This CDR3 has 14 residues. The CDR3 loop reads CASRVDRGDYGYTF. CDR3 in DNA: TGTGCCAGCAGAGTGGACAGGGGAGACTATGGCTACACCTTC.

The chain employs TRBV5-1 and TRBJ1-3, with D uncertain. V lost 0 bases and J 0 bases, leaving 10 bases between the germline ends. Germline V gives CDR1 SGHRS, CDR2 YFSETQ. CDR3 length: 16 residues. DNA for the CDR3: TGCGCCAGCAGCTTGGATGGGCCTAACTCTGGAAACACCATATATTTT. Protein product: CASSLDGPNSGNTIYF. Using reference TRBV5-1 and TRBJ1-3 for the parts outside the CDR3, the full variable domain is KAGVTQTPRYLIKTRGQQVTLSCSPISGHRSVSWYQQTPGQGLQFLFEYFSETQRNKGNFPGRFSGRQFSNSRSEMNVSTLELGDSALYLCASSLDGPNSGNTIYFGEGSWLTVV.

This chain connects TRBV9 to TRBJ1-1; D unresolved. The CDR3 contains 14 residues. CDR1 and CDR2 from the germline V gene are SGDLS and YYNGEE. The germline V and J ends were trimmed by 2 bases and 1 base, with 9 bases remaining between them. Here the CDR3 reads CASSVGRKNTEAFF. DNA for the CDR3: TGTGCCAGCAGCGTCGGCAGGAAGAACACTGAAGCTTTCTTT.

The chain is built from TRBV27 and TRBJ2-1, with TRBD2 identical over 10 bases. The CDR3 covers 18 residues. CDR1 is MNHEY, CDR2 SMNVEV, per germline (reference sequence). V shed 4 bases and J 3 bases; nucleotides not matched to a gene: 12. The CDR3, as DNA: TGTGCCAGCAGTTCGGCCGGGACTAGCGATTCTTTCTACAATGAGCAGTTCTTC. This translates into CASSSAGTSDSFYNEQFF.

The chain joins TRBV9 to TRBJ1-3; a weak D match, TRBD1 (6 bases). Between the trimmed V and J ends, which lost 6 bases and 0 bases, there was a span of 25 bases. CDR3 length equals 19 residues. CDR1 is SGDLS, CDR2 YYNGEE, per germline. This chain's CDR3 is CASNRIQGGGRVSGNTIYF. Written as DNA, the CDR3 is TGTGCCAGCAATCGGATCCAGGGAGGGGGAAGGGTCTCTGGAAACACCATATATTTT.

This chain joins TRBV5-3 and TRBJ1-1; TRBD1 aligns across 11 bases. Being an ORF, TRBV5-3 has a function that is uncertain. The CDR3 is 14 amino acids. The V segment lost 4 bases and the J segment 8 bases; nucleotides outside the gene matches: 7. CDR3 residues: CARSMPGQGGEAFF. As DNA, the CDR3 is TGTGCCAGAAGCATGCCGGGACAGGGGGGAGAAGCTTTCTTT.

This clone was counted only a few times. V is TRBV28 and J is TRBJ1-6; D unresolved. The CDR3 is 12 residues long. The V gene lost 3 bases and the J gene lost 10 bases, with 7 bases spanning the gap. Germline V lookup: CDR1 MDHEN, CDR2 SYDVKM. The CDR3 protein is CASSFPLSPLHF. Written as DNA, the CDR3 is TGTGCCAGCAGTTTCCCATTGTCACCCCTCCACTTT.

The chain uses TRBV6-1 and TRBJ2-3; D is uncertain. Germline loops: CDR1 MNHNS, CDR2 SASEGT. The CDR3 covers 15 residues. Trimming took off 2 bases at V and 0 bases at J, with 9 bases between the two ends. The CDR3 protein is CASSEWWASTDTQYF. In DNA, the CDR3 is TGTGCCAGCAGTGAATGGTGGGCTAGCACAGATACGCAGTATTTT.

The CDR3 DNA reads TGTGCCAGCAGTGCGGACGGGAGTGAGTATAATTCACCCCTCCACTTT. Protein sequence: CASSADGSEYNSPLHF. This chain uses TRBV2 with TRBJ1-6; D not certain. Looked up from germline, CDR1 is SNHLY and CDR2 is FYNNEI. The germline V and J ends were trimmed by 4 bases and 4 bases, with 14 bases remaining between them. CDR3 length equals 16 residues.

The chain uses TRBV6-6 and TRBJ2-7; 10 nucleotides match TRBD2. This CDR3 has 16 residues. Unmatched junction bases numbered 10, after V lost 4 bases and J lost 4 bases. Germline V CDR1 and CDR2: MNHNY, SVGAGI (reference sequence). CDR3 nucleotide sequence: TGTGCCAGCAGTTTCCCTATTTCTAGCGGGGGTTACGAGCAGTACTTC. Its protein product is CASSFPISSGGYEQYF.

The chain has TRBV4-1 and TRBJ1-5; unclear D gene. The V end was cut by 0 bases, the J end by 3 bases, with 9 bases between. The CDR3 runs to 15 residues. Germline V gene lookup returns CDR1 MGHRA and CDR2 YSYEKL. CDR3 nucleotides: TGCGCCAGCAGCCAAGATTGGCAGTCCAATCAGCCCCAGCATTTT. As protein: CASSQDWQSNQPQHF.

In this sample, this clone turned up a few times. This chain links TRBV9 with TRBJ1-4; 10 bases match TRBD1. The CDR3 is 14 amino acids. With V trimmed by 2 bases and J by 7 bases, 2 bases remained unmatched. Germline lookup yields CDR1 SGDLS and CDR2 YYNGEE. In nucleotides, the CDR3 is TGTGCCAGCAGCGTCGGACAGGGGGGTGAAAAACTGTTTTTT. It encodes CASSVGQGGEKLFF.

The chain couples TRBV16 to TRBJ2-3; TRBD2 matches at 15 bases. Trimming removed 2 bases from V and 2 bases from J; junction bases left unmatched: 2. CDR1 and CDR2 from the germline V gene are KGHSY and FQNENV. The CDR3 has 17 amino acids. As DNA, the CDR3 is TGTGCCAGCAGCCAAGGGACTAGCGGGAGGCCCACAGATACGCAGTATTTT. Residues: CASSQGTSGRPTDTQYF.

The chain employs TRBV11-2 and TRBJ1-3, with TRBD1 matching over 8 bases. J was trimmed by 2 bases and V by 5 bases; bases with no gene match: 5. The CDR3 sequence is 15 residues long. Germline V CDR1 and CDR2: SGHAT, FQNNGV. The DNA of the CDR3 is TGTGCCAGCAGCGTCCAACAGGGGGCTGGAAACACCATATATTTT. Protein product: CASSVQQGAGNTIYF.

The chain joins TRBV5-1 to TRBJ1-1; 7 bases map to TRBD1. After removal of 0 bases from V and 0 bases from J, the junction contained 8 bases not matched to a gene. There are 17 residues in the CDR3. The germline V gene encodes CDR1 SGHRS and CDR2 YFSETQ. CDR3 coding DNA: TGCGCCAGCAGCTTGGACAGGGGCGGCCTTATGAACACTGAAGCTTTCTTT. Translating it yields CASSLDRGGLMNTEAFF.

The chain combines TRBV28 with TRBJ2-3; 9 nucleotides line up with TRBD2. This CDR3 is built from 16 residues. CDR1 and CDR2 (germline): MDHEN, SYDVKM. Trimming took 2 bases from V and 0 from J; bases not matched to a gene: 3. The CDR3 region has the DNA TGTGCCAGCAGTTTACTAGCGGGGTCTAGCACAGATACGCAGTATTTT. Translation gives CASSLLAGSSTDTQYF.

The V and J genes are TRBV27 and TRBJ1-5, with D possibly being TRBD1 (5 bases). The CDR3 is made up of 15 amino acids. V lost 0 bases and J lost 0, with 6 bases in between. Germline CDR1 MNHEY, CDR2 SMNVEV (reference sequence). CDR3 region: CASSLSQGSNQPQHF. The CDR3 bases are TGTGCCAGCAGTTTATCGCAGGGTAGCAATCAGCCCCAGCATTTT.

The chain combines TRBV14 with TRBJ1-6, with 9 positions matching TRBD1. J gave up 7 bases and V 5 bases, and 12 bases lay outside the gene matches. Germline values: CDR1 SGHDN, CDR2 FVKESK. The length of the CDR3 is 17 residues. The chain's CDR3 is CASSYHLPGTGNSPLHF. For the CDR3, the DNA is TGTGCCAGCAGCTACCATCTCCCCGGGACAGGGAATTCACCCCTCCACTTT.

The chain combines TRBV21-1 with TRBJ1-1; whether TRBD1, the table's D call, matches the DNA was not checked. TRBV21-1 is a pseudogene locus. The CDR3 is 15 residues long. DNA for the CDR3: TGTGCCAGCAGCAAAGGGGCAGGGGTTGGGACTGAAGCTTTCTTT. It encodes CASSKGAGVGTEAFF.

This clone showed up just once. The CDR3 sequence is CAANRGTAFHTQYF. Written as DNA, the CDR3 is TGTGCCGCCAACCGGGGGACAGCTTTCCATACGCAGTATTTT. The chain couples TRBV6-5 to TRBJ2-3; a possible D gene is TRBD1 (7 bases). Germline CDR1 reads MNHEY; CDR2 reads SVGAGI. The CDR3 covers 14 residues. The V gene lost 11 bases and the J gene lost 7 bases, with 22 bases spanning the gap.

This clone was seen only a few times. The chain combines TRBV7-9 with TRBJ1-2; no definite D call. With 3 bases removed from V and 7 bases from J, the gap between germline ends came to 6 bases. CDR3 length: 11 residues. CDR1 is SEHNR and CDR2 is FQNEAQ in the germline V gene (reference sequence). The CDR3 sequence: CASSFLAGYTF. In DNA, the CDR3 is TGTGCCAGCAGCTTCCTGGCTGGCTACACCTTC.

The chain couples TRBV7-8 to TRBJ2-3, with D possibly being TRBD2 (6 bases). Germline V gene lookup returns CDR1 SGHVS and CDR2 FQNEAQ. This CDR3 has 20 amino acids. V dropped 2 bases and J dropped 1 base, with 25 bases sitting between them. CDR3 coding DNA: TGTGCCAGCAGCTTATTTCTCGGTCGGTGGCGGGATCCGGGCACAGATACGCAGTATTTT. It specifies CASSLFLGRWRDPGTDTQYF.

The chain joins TRBV4-2 to TRBJ2-7, with D hard to call. Trimming took off 4 bases at V and 2 bases at J, with 12 bases between the two ends. The length of the CDR3 is 14 residues. Germline V CDR1 and CDR2: LGHNA, YNFKEQ. This CDR3 is CASSLERLAYEQYF. In nucleotides, the CDR3 is TGTGCCAGCAGCCTCGAGAGGCTAGCCTACGAGCAGTACTTC.

This clone was counted a single time. The chain joins TRBV4-1 to TRBJ1-4; D unclear. Germline V gives CDR1 MGHRA, CDR2 YSYEKL. V was pared by 4 bases and J by 5 bases, with 17 bases between. The CDR3 spans 16 residues. CDR3 loop: CASSLEVGSSNEKLFF. CDR3 DNA: TGCGCCAGCAGCCTAGAAGTCGGGAGCTCCAATGAAAAACTGTTTTTT.

This rearrangement joins TRBV5-4 to TRBJ1-1; D may be TRBD1 (6 bases). The germline CDR1 and CDR2 sequences are SGHNT and YYREEE (reference sequence). The CDR3 loop spans 17 amino acids. Trimming stripped 0 bases from V and 0 bases from J, with 15 bases between. CDR3 DNA: TGTGCCAGCAGCTTGGCCTGGCAGGGGCGGATGAACACTGAAGCTTTCTTT. Translated, it gives CASSLAWQGRMNTEAFF.

V usage is TRBV7-9 and J usage is TRBJ2-5; possibly TRBD1 for D (5 bases). CDR1 and CDR2 from the germline V gene are SEHNR and FQNEAQ (reference sequence). This CDR3 is 14 amino acids long. V lost 5 bases and J lost 2, with 12 bases in between. The CDR3 DNA reads as TGTGCCAGCAGCACCACAGGTCCGCAAGAGACCCAGTACTTC. Encoded protein: CASSTTGPQETQYF.

This clone has only one observation. This chain joins TRBV6-5 and TRBJ2-3; a possible D gene is TRBD2 (6 bases). Germline lookup yields CDR1 MNHEY and CDR2 SVGAGI. V lost 2 bases, J lost 5 bases, and 11 bases lay in between. CDR3 length equals 14 residues. The CDR3 spells CASSYEASEDTQYF. The DNA for the CDR3 is TGTGCCAGCAGTTACGAGGCTAGCGAAGATACGCAGTATTTT.

The CDR3 DNA is TGTGCCAGCAGTGACTTAGGGGTTCGAGGGCAGTTCTTC. Encoded protein: CASSDLGVRGQFF. V usage is TRBV6-4 and J usage is TRBJ2-1, with D tentatively TRBD1 (5 bases). CDR1 is MRHNA and CDR2 is SNTAGT in the germline V gene. The V end lost 1 base, the J end lost 12 bases, and 13 bases lay between the germline ends. The CDR3 loop spans 13 amino acids.